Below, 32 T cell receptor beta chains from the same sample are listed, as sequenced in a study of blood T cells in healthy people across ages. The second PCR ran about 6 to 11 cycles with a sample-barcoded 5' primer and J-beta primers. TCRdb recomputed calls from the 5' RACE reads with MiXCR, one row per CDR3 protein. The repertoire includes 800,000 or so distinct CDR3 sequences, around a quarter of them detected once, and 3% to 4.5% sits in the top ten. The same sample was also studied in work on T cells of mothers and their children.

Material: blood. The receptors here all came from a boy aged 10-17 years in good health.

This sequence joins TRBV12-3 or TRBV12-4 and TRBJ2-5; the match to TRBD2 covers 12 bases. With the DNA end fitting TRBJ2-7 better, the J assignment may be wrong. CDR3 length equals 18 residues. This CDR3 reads CASSLMTSGRASSYEQYF. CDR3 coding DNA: TGTGCCAGCAGTTTAATGACTAGCGGGAGAGCGAGCTCCTACGAGCAGTACTTC.

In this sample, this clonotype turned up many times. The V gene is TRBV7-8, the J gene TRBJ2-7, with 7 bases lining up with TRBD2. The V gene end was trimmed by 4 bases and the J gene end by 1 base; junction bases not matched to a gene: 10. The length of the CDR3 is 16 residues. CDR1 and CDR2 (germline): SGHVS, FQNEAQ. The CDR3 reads CASSSRGAGSSYEQYF. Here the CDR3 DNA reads TGTGCCAGCAGCTCCCGGGGAGCGGGGTCTTCCTACGAGCAGTACTTC. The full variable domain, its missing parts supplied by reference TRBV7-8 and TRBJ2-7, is GAGVSQSPRYKVAKRGQDVALRCDPISGHVSLFWYQQALGQGPEFLTYFQNEAQLDKSGLPSDRFFAERPEGSVSTLKIQRTQQEDSAVYLCASSSRGAGSSYEQYFGPGTRLTVT.

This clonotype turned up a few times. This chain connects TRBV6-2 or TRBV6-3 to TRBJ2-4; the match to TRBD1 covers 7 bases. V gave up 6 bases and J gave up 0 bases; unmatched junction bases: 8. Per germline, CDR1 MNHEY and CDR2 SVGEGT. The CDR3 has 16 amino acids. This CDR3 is CASRYGTELAKNIQYF. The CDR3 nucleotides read TGTGCCAGCAGATATGGGACAGAACTAGCCAAAAACATTCAGTACTTC.

The CDR3 spells CASSYLGTGLYNEQFF. CDR3 bases: TGTGCCAGCAGTTACCTAGGGACAGGCCTCTACAATGAGCAGTTCTTC. The rearrangement uses TRBV6-6 and TRBJ2-1, with 8 bases that match TRBD1. J gave up 3 bases and V 2 bases, and 6 bases lay outside the gene matches. Looked up from germline, CDR1 is MNHNY and CDR2 is SVGAGI (reference sequence). The CDR3 totals 16 residues.

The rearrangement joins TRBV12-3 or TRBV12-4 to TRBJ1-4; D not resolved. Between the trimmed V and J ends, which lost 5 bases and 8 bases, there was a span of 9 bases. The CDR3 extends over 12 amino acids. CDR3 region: CASSTRYEKLFF. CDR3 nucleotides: TGTGCCAGCAGTACCAGATACGAAAAACTGTTTTTT.

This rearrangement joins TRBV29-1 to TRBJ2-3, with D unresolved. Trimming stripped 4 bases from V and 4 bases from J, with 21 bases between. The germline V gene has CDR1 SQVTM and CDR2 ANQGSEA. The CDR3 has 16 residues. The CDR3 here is CSVALRTAALPDTQYF. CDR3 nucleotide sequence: TGCAGCGTTGCCCTCCGGACGGCTGCCCTTCCAGATACGCAGTATTTT.

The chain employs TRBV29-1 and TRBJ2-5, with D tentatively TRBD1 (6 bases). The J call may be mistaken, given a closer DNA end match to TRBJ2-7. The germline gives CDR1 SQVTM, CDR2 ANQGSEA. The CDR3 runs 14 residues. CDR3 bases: TGCAGCGTTCTCTGGGACACGAGCTCCTACGAGCAGTACTTC. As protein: CSVLWDTSSYEQYF.

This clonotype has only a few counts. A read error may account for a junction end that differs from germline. The CDR3 is CASSLVGLAYNEQFF. The CDR3 DNA follows: TGTGCCAGCAGCTTGGTGGGACTAGCCTACAATGAGCAGTTCTTC. The chain carries TRBV5-1 and TRBJ2-1; the match to TRBD2 covers 8 bases. There are 15 residues in the CDR3. The V gene's germline CDR1 is SGHRS and CDR2 YFSETQ.

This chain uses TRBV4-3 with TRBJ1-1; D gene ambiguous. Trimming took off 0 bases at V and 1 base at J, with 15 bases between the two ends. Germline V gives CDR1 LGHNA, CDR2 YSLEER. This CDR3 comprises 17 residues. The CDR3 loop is CASSQEMSSTRNTEAFF. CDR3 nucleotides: TGCGCCAGCAGCCAAGAAATGAGCTCGACCAGGAACACTGAAGCTTTCTTT.

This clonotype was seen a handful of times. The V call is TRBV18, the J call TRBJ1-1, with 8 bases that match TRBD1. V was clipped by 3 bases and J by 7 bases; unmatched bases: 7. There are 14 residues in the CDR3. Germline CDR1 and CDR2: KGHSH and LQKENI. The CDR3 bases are TGTGCCAGCTCACCCACGACAGGGGAAAGTGAAGCTTTCTTT. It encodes CASSPTTGESEAFF.

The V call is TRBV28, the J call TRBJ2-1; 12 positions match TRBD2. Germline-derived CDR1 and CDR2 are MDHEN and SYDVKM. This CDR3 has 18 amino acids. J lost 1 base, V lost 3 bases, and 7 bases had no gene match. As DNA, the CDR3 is TGTGCCAGCAGTTTCTTACTAGCGGGAGGCCCATCCTACAATGAGCAGTTCTTC. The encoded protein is CASSFLLAGGPSYNEQFF.

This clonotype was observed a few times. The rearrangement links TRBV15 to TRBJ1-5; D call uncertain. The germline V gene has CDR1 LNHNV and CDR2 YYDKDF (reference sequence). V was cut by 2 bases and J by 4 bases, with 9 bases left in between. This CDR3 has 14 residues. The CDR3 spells CATSRPQGNQPQHF. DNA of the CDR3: TGTGCCACCAGCAGACCTCAAGGGAATCAGCCCCAGCATTTT.

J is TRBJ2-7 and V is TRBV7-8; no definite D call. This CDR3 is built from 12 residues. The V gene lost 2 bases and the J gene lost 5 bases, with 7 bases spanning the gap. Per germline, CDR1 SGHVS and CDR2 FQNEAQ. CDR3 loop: CASSLLVNEQYF. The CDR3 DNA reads TGTGCCAGCAGCTTATTAGTCAACGAGCAGTACTTC.

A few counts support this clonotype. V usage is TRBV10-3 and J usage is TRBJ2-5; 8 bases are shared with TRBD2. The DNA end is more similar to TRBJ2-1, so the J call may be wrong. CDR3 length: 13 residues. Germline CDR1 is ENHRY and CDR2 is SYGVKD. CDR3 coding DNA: TGTGCCATCAGTGAGGGGACTAGCAATGAGCAGTTCTTC. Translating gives CAISEGTSNEQFF.

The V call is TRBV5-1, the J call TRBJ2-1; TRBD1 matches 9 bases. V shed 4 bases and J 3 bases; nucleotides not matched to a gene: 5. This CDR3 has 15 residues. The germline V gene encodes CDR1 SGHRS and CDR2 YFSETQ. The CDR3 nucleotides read TGCGCCAGCAGCCCGAGACAGGGGGACTACAATGAGCAGTTCTTC. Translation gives CASSPRQGDYNEQFF. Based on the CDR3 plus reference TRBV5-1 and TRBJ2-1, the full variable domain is KAGVTQTPRYLIKTRGQQVTLSCSPISGHRSVSWYQQTPGQGLQFLFEYFSETQRNKGNFPGRFSGRQFSNSRSEMNVSTLELGDSALYLCASSPRQGDYNEQFFGPGTRLTVL.

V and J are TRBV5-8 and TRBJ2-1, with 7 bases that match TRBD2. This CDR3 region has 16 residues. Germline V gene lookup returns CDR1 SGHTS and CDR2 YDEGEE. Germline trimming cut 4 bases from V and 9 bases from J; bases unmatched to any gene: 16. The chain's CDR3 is CASSPGLVGGQAEQFF. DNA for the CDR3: TGTGCCAGCAGCCCAGGACTAGTGGGAGGGCAAGCTGAGCAGTTCTTC.

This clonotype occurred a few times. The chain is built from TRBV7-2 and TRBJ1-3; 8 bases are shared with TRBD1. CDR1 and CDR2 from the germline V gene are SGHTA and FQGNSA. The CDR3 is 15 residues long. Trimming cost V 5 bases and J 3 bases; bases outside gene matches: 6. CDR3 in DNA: TGTGCCAGCAGCCCTGGACAGGGTGGTGGAAACACCATATATTTT. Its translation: CASSPGQGGGNTIYF.

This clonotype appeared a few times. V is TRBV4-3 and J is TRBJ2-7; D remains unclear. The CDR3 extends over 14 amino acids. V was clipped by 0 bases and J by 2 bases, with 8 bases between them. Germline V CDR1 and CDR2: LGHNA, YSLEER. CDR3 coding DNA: TGCGCCAGCAGCCAAGATGAGAGGACCTACGAGCAGTACTTC. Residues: CASSQDERTYEQYF.

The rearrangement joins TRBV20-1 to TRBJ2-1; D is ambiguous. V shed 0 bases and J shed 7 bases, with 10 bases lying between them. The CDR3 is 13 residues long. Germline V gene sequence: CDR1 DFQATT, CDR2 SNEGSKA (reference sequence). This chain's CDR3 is CSARETLVNEQFF. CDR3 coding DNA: TGCAGTGCTAGAGAGACGCTAGTAAATGAGCAGTTCTTC.

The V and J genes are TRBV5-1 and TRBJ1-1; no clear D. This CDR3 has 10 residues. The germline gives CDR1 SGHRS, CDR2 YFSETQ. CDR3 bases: TGCGCAGTGGGCGGTCCGGTGGCTTTCTTT. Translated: CAVGGPVAFF. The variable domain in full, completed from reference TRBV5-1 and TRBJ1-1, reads KAGVTQTPRYLIKTRGQQVTLSCSPISGHRSVSWYQQTPGQGLQFLFEYFSETQRNKGNFPGRFSGRQFSNSRSEMNVSTLELGDSALYLCAVGGPVAFFGQGTRLTVV.

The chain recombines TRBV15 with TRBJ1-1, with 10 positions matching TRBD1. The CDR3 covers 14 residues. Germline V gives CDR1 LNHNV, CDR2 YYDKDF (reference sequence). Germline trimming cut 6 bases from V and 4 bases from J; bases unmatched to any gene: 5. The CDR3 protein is CATSRDRGFTEAFF. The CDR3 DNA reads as TGTGCCACCAGTCGGGACAGGGGATTCACTGAAGCTTTCTTT. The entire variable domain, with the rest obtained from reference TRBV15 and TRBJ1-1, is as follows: DAMVIQNPRYQVTQFGKPVTLSCSQTLNHNVMYWYQQKSSQAPKLLFHYYDKDFNNEADTPDNFQSRRPNTSFCFLDIRSPGLGDTAMYLCATSRDRGFTEAFFGQGTRLTVV.

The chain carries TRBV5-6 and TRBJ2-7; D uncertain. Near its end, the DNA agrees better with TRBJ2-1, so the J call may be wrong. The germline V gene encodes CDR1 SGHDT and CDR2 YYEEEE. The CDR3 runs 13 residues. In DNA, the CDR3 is TGTGCCAGCAGCTTGCTCGGAAAAGGGGAGCAGTTCTTC. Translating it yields CASSLLGKGEQFF.

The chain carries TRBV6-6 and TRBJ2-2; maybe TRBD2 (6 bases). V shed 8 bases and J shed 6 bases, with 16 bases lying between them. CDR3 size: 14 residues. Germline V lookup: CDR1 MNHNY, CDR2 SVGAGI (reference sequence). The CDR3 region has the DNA TGTGCCAGCGGGTCTTTCGGGGAGGCCGGGGAGCTGTTTTTT. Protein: CASGSFGEAGELFF.

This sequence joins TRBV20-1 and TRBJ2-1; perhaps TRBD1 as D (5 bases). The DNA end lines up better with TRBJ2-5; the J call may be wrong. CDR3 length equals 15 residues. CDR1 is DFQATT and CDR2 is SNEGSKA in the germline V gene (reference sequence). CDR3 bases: TGCAGTGCTCCTAGATCCAGGGCAGTCCAAGAGACCCAGTACTTC. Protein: CSAPRSRAVQETQYF.

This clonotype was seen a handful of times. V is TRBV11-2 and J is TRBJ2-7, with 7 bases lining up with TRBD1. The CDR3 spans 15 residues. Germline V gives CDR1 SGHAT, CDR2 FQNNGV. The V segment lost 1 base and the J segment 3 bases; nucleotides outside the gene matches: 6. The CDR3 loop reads CASSLVGAGGYEQYF. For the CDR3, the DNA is TGTGCCAGCAGCTTAGTTGGGGCAGGGGGCTACGAGCAGTACTTC.

CDR3: CASSDAGDRSPLHF. The CDR3 nucleotides are TGTGCCAGCAGTGATGCAGGGGATCGCTCACCCCTCCACTTT. The chain links TRBV2 to TRBJ1-6; D may be TRBD1 (6 bases). CDR1 SNHLY and CDR2 FYNNEI come from the germline V gene. The length of the CDR3 is 14 residues. Trimming pared 3 bases from V and 10 bases from J, leaving 13 bases between.

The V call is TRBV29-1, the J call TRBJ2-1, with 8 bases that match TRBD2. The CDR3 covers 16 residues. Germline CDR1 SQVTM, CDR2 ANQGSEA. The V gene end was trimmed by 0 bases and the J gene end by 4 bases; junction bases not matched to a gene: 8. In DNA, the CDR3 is TGCAGCGTTGAAGATCCCCGGACGGGAGGGTACAATGAGCAGTTCTTC. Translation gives CSVEDPRTGGYNEQFF.

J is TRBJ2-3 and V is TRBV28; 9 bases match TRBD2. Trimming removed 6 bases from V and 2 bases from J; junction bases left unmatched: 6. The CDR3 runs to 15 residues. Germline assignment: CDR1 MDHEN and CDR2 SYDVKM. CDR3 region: CASRRREGTTDTQYF. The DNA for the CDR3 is TGTGCCAGCAGGAGGCGGGAGGGAACCACAGATACGCAGTATTTT.

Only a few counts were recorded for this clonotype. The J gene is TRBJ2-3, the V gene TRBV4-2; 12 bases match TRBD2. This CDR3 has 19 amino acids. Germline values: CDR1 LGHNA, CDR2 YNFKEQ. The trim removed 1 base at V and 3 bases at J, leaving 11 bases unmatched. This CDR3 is CASSQVALAGGPGTDTQYF. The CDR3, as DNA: TGTGCCAGCAGCCAAGTCGCCCTAGCGGGGGGGCCGGGGACAGATACGCAGTATTTT.

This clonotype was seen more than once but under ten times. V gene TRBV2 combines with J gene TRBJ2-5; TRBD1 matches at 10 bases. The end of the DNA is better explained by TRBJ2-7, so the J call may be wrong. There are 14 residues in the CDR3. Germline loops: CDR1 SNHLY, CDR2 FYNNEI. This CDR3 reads CASSADRGLSEQYF. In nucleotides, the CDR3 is TGTGCCAGCAGTGCGGACAGGGGGTTGAGCGAGCAGTACTTC.

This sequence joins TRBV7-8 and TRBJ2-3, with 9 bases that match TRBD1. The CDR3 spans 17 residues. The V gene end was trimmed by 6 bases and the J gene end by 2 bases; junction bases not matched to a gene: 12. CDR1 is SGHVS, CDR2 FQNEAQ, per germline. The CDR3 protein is CASRQLGQGVYTDTQYF. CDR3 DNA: TGTGCCAGCAGGCAGCTGGGACAGGGTGTTTACACAGATACGCAGTATTTT.

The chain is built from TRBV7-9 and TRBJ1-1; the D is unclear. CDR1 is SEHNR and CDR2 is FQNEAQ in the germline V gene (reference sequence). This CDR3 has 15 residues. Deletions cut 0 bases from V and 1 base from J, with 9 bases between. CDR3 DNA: TGTGCCAGCAGCTTAGCTCGGATAGGGAACACTGAAGCTTTCTTT. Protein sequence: CASSLARIGNTEAFF.